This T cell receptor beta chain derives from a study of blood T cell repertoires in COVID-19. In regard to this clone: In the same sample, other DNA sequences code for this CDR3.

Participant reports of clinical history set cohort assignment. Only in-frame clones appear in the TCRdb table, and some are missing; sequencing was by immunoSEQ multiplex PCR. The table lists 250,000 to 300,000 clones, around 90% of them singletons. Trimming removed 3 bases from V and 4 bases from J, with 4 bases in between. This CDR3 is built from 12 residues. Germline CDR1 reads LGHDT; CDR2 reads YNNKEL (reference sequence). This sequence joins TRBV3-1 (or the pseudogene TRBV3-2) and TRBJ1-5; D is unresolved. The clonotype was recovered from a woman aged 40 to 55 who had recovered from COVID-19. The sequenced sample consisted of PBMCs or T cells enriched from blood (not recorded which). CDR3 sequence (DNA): TGTGCCAGCAGCCAGTTAAATCAGCCCCAGCATTTT. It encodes CASSQLNQPQHF.